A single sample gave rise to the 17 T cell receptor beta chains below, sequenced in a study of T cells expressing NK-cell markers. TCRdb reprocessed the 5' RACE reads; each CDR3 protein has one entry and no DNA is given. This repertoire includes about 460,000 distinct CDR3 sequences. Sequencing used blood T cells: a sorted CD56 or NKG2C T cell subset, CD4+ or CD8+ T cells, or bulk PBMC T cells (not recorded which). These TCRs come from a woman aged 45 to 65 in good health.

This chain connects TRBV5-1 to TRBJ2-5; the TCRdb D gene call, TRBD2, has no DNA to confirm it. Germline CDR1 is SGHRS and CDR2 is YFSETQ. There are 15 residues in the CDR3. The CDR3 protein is CASSVLGRDGETQYF.

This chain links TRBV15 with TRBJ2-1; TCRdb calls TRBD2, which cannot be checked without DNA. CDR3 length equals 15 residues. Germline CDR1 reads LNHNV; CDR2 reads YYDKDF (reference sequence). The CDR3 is CATSRGDGMDNEQFF.

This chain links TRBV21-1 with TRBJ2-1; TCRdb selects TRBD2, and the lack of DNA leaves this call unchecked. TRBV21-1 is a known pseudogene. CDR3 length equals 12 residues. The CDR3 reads CAVPSGRNEQFF.

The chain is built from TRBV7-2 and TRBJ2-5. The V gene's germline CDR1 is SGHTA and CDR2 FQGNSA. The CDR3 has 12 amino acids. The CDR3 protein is CASSSIQETQYF. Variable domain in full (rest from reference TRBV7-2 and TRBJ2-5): GAGVSQSPSNKVTEKGKDVELRCDPISGHTALYWYRQSLGQGLEFLIYFQGNSAPDKSGLPSDRFSAERTGGSVSTLTIQRTQQEDSAVYLCASSSIQETQYFGPGTRLLVL.

The CDR3 region is CASSPGSSREQETQYF. The rearrangement joins TRBV19 to TRBJ2-5; lacking DNA, the TRBD2 call made by TCRdb goes unchecked. Germline CDR1 reads LNHDA; CDR2 reads SQIVND (reference sequence). The CDR3 totals 16 residues.

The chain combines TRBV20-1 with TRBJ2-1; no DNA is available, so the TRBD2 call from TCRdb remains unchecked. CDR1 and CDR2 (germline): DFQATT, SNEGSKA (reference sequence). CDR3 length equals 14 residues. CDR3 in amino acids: CSATRDSTPSEQFF.

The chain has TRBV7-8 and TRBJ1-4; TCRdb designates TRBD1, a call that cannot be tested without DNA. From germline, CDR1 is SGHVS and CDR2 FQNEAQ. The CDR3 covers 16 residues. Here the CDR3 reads CASSLFFGQNNEKLFF. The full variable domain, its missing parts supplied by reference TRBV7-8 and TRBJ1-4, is GAGVSQSPRYKVAKRGQDVALRCDPISGHVSLFWYQQALGQGPEFLTYFQNEAQLDKSGLPSDRFFAERPEGSVSTLKIQRTQQEDSAVYLCASSLFFGQNNEKLFFGSGTQLSVL.

CDR3 amino acids: CASSTSTSGRTDEQFF. The chain uses TRBV7-9 and TRBJ2-1; without DNA, the TCRdb call of TRBD2 cannot be checked. The CDR3 is 16 residues long. From germline, CDR1 is SEHNR and CDR2 FQNEAQ (reference sequence).

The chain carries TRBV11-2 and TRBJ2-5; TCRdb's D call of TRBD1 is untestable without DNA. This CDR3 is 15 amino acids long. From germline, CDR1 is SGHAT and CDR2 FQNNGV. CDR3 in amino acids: CASSFRETYQETQYF.

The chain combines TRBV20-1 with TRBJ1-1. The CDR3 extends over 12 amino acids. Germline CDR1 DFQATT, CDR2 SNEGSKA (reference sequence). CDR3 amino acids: CSARAGNTEAFF.

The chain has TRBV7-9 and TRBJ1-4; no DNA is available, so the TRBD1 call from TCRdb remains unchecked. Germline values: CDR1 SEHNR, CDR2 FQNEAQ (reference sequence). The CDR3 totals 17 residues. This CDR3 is CASSLVDRGITNEKLFF.

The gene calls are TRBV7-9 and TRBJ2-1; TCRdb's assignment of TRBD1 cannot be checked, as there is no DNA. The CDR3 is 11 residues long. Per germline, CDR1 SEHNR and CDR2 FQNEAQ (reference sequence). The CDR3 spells CAASGNGEQFF.

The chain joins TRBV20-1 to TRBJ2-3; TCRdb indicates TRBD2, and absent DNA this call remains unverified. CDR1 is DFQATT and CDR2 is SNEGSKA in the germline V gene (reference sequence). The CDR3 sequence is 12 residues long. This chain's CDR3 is CSSQRGPDTQYF.

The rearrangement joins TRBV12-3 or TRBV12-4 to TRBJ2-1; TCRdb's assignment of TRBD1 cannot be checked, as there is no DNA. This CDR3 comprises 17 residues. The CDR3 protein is CASSLFRGVDSYNEQFF.

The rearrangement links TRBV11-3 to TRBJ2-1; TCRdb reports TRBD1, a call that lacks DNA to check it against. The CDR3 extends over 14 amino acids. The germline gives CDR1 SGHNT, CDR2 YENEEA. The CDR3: CASTPGPSYNEQFF.

Here the CDR3 reads CASTLRWTNTEAFF. This chain links TRBV19 with TRBJ1-1. CDR1 is LNHDA and CDR2 is SQIVND in the germline V gene (reference sequence). The CDR3 is 14 amino acids.

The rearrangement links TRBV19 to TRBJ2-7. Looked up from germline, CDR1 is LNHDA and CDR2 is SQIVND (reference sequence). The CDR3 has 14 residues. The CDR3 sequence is CASSRTPAAYEQYF.